One sample yielded the 30 T cell receptor beta chains listed below, sequenced in a study of cytomegalovirus exposure and HLA in healthy donors. The PCR made use of 60 Vbeta and 13 Jbeta primers. The table came from immunoSEQ multiplex PCR; TCRdb's copy has only in-frame clones and leaves some out. The table has more than 110,000 clones, 77% seen once. Sequenced material: PBMCs. The receptors originated from a male donor in good health and CMV-seronegative.

V usage is TRBV11-3 and J usage is TRBJ2-1; no reliable D call. Trimming left V 5 bases short and J 7 bases short, with 9 bases between. This CDR3 spans 12 amino acids. Germline CDR1 SGHNT, CDR2 YENEEA. The chain's CDR3 is CASSPDTNEQFF. CDR3 bases: TGTGCCAGCAGCCCAGACACAAATGAGCAGTTCTTC.

This sequence joins TRBV19 and TRBJ1-5; TRBD1 agrees at 7 bases. V shed 9 bases and J 3 bases; nucleotides not matched to a gene: 8. Germline values: CDR1 LNHDA, CDR2 SQIVND (reference sequence). The CDR3 is 14 residues long. The chain's CDR3 is CASTGQPINQPQHF. The CDR3 DNA is TGTGCCAGCACGGGACAGCCCATCAATCAGCCCCAGCATTTT.

The V gene is TRBV5-4, the J gene TRBJ2-7; D is ambiguous. The CDR3 runs 14 residues. Trimming took 2 bases from V and 2 from J, leaving 11 bases between them. Germline lookup yields CDR1 SGHNT and CDR2 YYREEE (reference sequence). The CDR3 protein is CASSLNGRTYEQYF. The CDR3 bases are TGTGCCAGCAGCTTAAATGGCAGAACCTACGAGCAGTACTTC.

The chain carries TRBV7-9 and TRBJ2-1; D remains ambiguous. Trimming cost V 2 bases and J 4 bases, with 6 bases left between them. The CDR3 consists of 13 residues. Per the germline V gene, CDR1 is SEHNR and CDR2 is FQNEAQ (reference sequence). In DNA, the CDR3 is TGTGCCAGCAGCTTACTAGATTACAATGAGCAGTTCTTC. Amino acid sequence: CASSLLDYNEQFF.

This sequence joins TRBV28 and TRBJ2-6, with 7 nucleotides matching TRBD2. The trim removed 1 base at V and 0 bases at J, leaving 3 bases unmatched. The V gene's germline CDR1 is MDHEN and CDR2 SYDVKM. CDR3 length: 17 residues. The CDR3 DNA is TGTGCCAGCAGTTTATCGGGCGGGAGCTCTGGGGCCAACGTCCTGACTTTC. This encodes CASSLSGGSSGANVLTF. The whole variable domain, remainder taken from reference TRBV28 and TRBJ2-6, is DVKVTQSSRYLVKRTGEKVFLECVQDMDHENMFWYRQDPGLGLRLIYFSYDVKMKEKGDIPEGYSVSREKKERFSLILESASTNQTSMYLCASSLSGGSSGANVLTFGAGSRLTVL.

The V and J genes are TRBV7-9 and TRBJ1-5, with 8 bases lining up with TRBD1. The CDR3 is 16 amino acids. Germline V CDR1 and CDR2: SEHNR, FQNEAQ (reference sequence). The ends lost 5 bases at V and 5 bases at J; junction bases unmatched: 11. The CDR3 DNA reads TGTGCCAGCAGCCCGAAGGGCAGGGGGCGCGATCAGCCCCAGCATTTT. Encoded protein: CASSPKGRGRDQPQHF.

This clone was seen once. This rearrangement joins TRBV4-1 to TRBJ1-1, with D possibly TRBD1 on 5 matching bases. Germline CDR1 and CDR2: MGHRA and YSYEKL. Deletions cut 3 bases from V and 10 bases from J, with 21 bases between. CDR3 length: 15 amino acids. CDR3 amino acids: CASSHARDRPLGAFF. CDR3 coding DNA: TGCGCCAGCAGCCACGCCCGAGACAGACCTTTAGGAGCTTTCTTT.

The chain has TRBV7-6 and TRBJ2-7; 9 bases map to TRBD1. V was clipped by 5 bases and J by 1 base; unmatched bases: 12. CDR1 and CDR2 (germline): SGHVS, FNYEAQ. This CDR3 has 17 amino acids. In DNA, the CDR3 is TGTGCCAGCAGCCCCACCCCCCTGGGACAGGGTTCCTACGAGCAGTACTTC. Encoded protein: CASSPTPLGQGSYEQYF.

This chain joins TRBV5-1 and TRBJ2-3; TRBD2 agrees at 9 bases. This CDR3 comprises 15 residues. The V segment lost 0 bases and the J segment 2 bases; nucleotides outside the gene matches: 1. Germline values: CDR1 SGHRS, CDR2 YFSETQ. This CDR3 is CASSLERGDTDTQYF. CDR3 DNA sequence: TGCGCCAGCAGCTTGGAGCGGGGGGACACAGATACGCAGTATTTT.

This clone is a singleton in its sample. The chain combines TRBV7-3 with TRBJ2-2; the D gene is possibly TRBD1 (6 bases). Trimming stripped 0 bases from V and 7 bases from J, with 9 bases between. The germline CDR1 and CDR2 sequences are SGHTA and FQGTGA. The CDR3 covers 14 residues. The CDR3 coding sequence is TGTGCCAGCAGCTTAACGCCAGGGGTCGGGGAGCTGTTTTTT. Translation gives CASSLTPGVGELFF.

The gene calls are TRBV27 and TRBJ2-7; 7 nucleotides line up with TRBD1. Germline CDR1 and CDR2: MNHEY and SMNVEV (reference sequence). The CDR3 covers 16 residues. V lost 0 bases to trimming and J lost 2 bases; unmatched junction nucleotides: 7. The CDR3 loop is CASSLSIGTATYEQYF. In DNA form, the CDR3 reads TGTGCCAGCAGTTTATCGATCGGGACAGCGACCTACGAGCAGTACTTC.

The CDR3 coding sequence is TGTGCCAGCAGTGAAAAGGGGTGGTTGTACGGGTCCTACGAGCAGTACTTC. Translation: CASSEKGWLYGSYEQYF. The chain recombines TRBV6-1 with TRBJ2-7; perhaps TRBD1 as D (5 bases). Germline V CDR1 and CDR2: MNHNS, SASEGT. CDR3 length: 17 amino acids. The V end was cut by 2 bases, the J end by 1 base, with 18 bases between.

The chain combines TRBV29-1 with TRBJ1-2, with D maybe TRBD1 (5 bases). Germline V gene sequence: CDR1 SQVTM, CDR2 ANQGSEA. The CDR3 consists of 14 residues. V shed 4 bases and J shed 2 bases, with 14 bases lying between them. Here the CDR3 reads CSVGRAVQNYGYTF. CDR3 DNA: TGCAGCGTTGGCAGGGCTGTCCAAAACTATGGCTACACCTTC.

The chain employs TRBV4-1 and TRBJ2-1, with TRBD1 matching 7 bases. CDR1 and CDR2 from the germline V gene are MGHRA and YSYEKL. The CDR3 totals 16 residues. The junction had 10 bases not matched to a gene; V was cut back by 0 bases and J by 8 bases. CDR3 DNA: TGCGCCAGCAGCCAAGAACGACAGGGAACGCGTTATGAGCAGTTCTTC. It yields the protein CASSQERQGTRYEQFF.

The chain uses TRBV6-4 and TRBJ2-3, with TRBD2 identical over 11 bases. CDR3 size: 15 residues. CDR1 and CDR2 from the germline V gene are MRHNA and SNTAGT. Trimming removed 6 bases from V and 1 base from J; junction bases left unmatched: 3. CDR3 DNA sequence: TGTGCCAGCAGCCAGACTAGCGGGGGCACAGATACGCAGTATTTT. Translated: CASSQTSGGTDTQYF.

V and J are TRBV6-1 and TRBJ2-2; D unresolved. Germline V lookup: CDR1 MNHNS, CDR2 SASEGT. V was cut by 6 bases and J by 4 bases, with 15 bases left in between. The length of the CDR3 is 15 residues. CDR3 region: CASRKTNVATGELFF. CDR3 nucleotides: TGTGCCAGCAGGAAAACTAATGTGGCCACCGGGGAGCTGTTTTTT.

Notes on this clone: The junction departs from the called germline gene at one end, perhaps through a read error. The chain uses TRBV5-4 and TRBJ2-3; a weak D match, TRBD2 (5 bases). The CDR3 contains 13 residues. Germline values: CDR1 SGHNT, CDR2 YYREEE (reference sequence). CDR3 nucleotide sequence: TGTGCCAGCAGCCCCGGAGGAGCCGATACGCGGTATTTT. Amino acid sequence: CASSPGGADTRYF. The complete variable domain, with remaining parts taken from reference TRBV5-4 and TRBJ2-3, reads ETGVTQSPTHLIKTRGQQVTLRCSSQSGHNTVSWYQQALGQGPQFIFQYYREEENGRGNFPPRFSGLQFPNYSSELNVNALELDDSALYLCASSPGGADTRYFGPGTRLTVL.

This clone was detected only a few times. This rearrangement joins TRBV4-1 to TRBJ2-5; D gene ambiguous. CDR1 is MGHRA and CDR2 is YSYEKL in the germline V gene. The CDR3 consists of 14 residues. Trimming cost V 3 bases and J 4 bases, with 12 bases left between them. The CDR3 DNA reads TGCGCCAGCAGCCAGCAGGAAATGGGAGAGACCCAGTACTTC. Translating it yields CASSQQEMGETQYF.

This sequence joins TRBV14 and TRBJ2-5; 8 bases match TRBD2. The end of the DNA aligns better with TRBJ2-7, so the J call may be wrong. The CDR3 spans 16 residues. Germline V gene sequence: CDR1 SGHDN, CDR2 FVKESK. CDR3 sequence: CASSQVLTGGPYEQYF. The CDR3 DNA sequence: TGTGCCAGCAGCCAAGTTCTTACGGGAGGGCCCTACGAGCAGTACTTC.

The gene calls are TRBV4-3 and TRBJ1-1, with a tentative D call TRBD1 (5 bases). Germline V gene data show CDR1 as LGHNA and CDR2 as YSLEER. The CDR3 totals 12 residues. The V and J ends lost 4 bases and 11 bases respectively, with 14 bases between them. The CDR3 coding sequence is TGCGCCAGCAGCCGAATGGGGGGTAAGGCTTTCTTT. Its protein product is CASSRMGGKAFF.

The rearrangement joins TRBV27 to TRBJ2-3; 13 nucleotides match TRBD2. Germline V gives CDR1 MNHEY, CDR2 SMNVEV (reference sequence). The J segment lost 1 base and the V segment lost 2 bases, leaving 0 bases of the junction unmatched. CDR3 size: 16 residues. The CDR3 loop reads CASSLGLAGGTDTQYF. CDR3 bases: TGTGCCAGCAGTTTAGGACTAGCGGGGGGCACAGATACGCAGTATTTT.

The chain joins TRBV19 to TRBJ2-1; D is perhaps TRBD2 (5 bases). Germline CDR1 LNHDA, CDR2 SQIVND (reference sequence). This CDR3 comprises 14 residues. The germline V and J ends were trimmed by 6 bases and 5 bases, with 14 bases remaining between them. The CDR3 DNA sequence: TGTGCCAGTAGCTCCCGGGGAATCAACAATGAGCAGTTCTTC. Its translation is CASSSRGINNEQFF.

The chain has TRBV6-1 and TRBJ1-1; 11 nucleotides align to TRBD1. The germline CDR1 and CDR2 sequences are MNHNS and SASEGT. V lost 4 bases, J lost 8 bases, and 6 bases stayed unmatched. This CDR3 is 14 amino acids long. The CDR3 reads CASSANRDRGEAFF. CDR3 nucleotide sequence: TGTGCCAGCAGTGCAAACCGGGACAGGGGGGAAGCTTTCTTT.

The CDR3 here is CASSPRLAPYNEQFF. CDR3 coding DNA: TGTGCCAGTAGCCCCCGACTAGCACCCTACAATGAGCAGTTCTTC. The chain has TRBV19 and TRBJ2-1, with 7 bases identical to TRBD2. CDR1 LNHDA and CDR2 SQIVND come from the germline V gene (reference sequence). The V gene end was trimmed by 6 bases and the J gene end by 2 bases; junction bases not matched to a gene: 7. There are 15 residues in the CDR3.

The chain couples TRBV10-3 to TRBJ2-2; TRBD2 matches at 13 bases. Germline CDR1 reads ENHRY; CDR2 reads SYGVKD. The trim removed 6 bases at V and 2 bases at J, leaving 6 bases unmatched. This CDR3 region has 17 residues. For the CDR3, the DNA is TGTGCCATCAGGCCCGGGACTAGCGGGACTAACACCGGGGAGCTGTTTTTT. This sequence encodes CAIRPGTSGTNTGELFF.

The chain links TRBV9 to TRBJ1-3, with a possible D match to TRBD1 (5 bases). Germline values: CDR1 SGDLS, CDR2 YYNGEE. V lost 4 bases and J lost 1, with 12 bases in between. The CDR3 runs to 15 residues. The CDR3 nucleotides are TGTGCCAGCAGCAATCGGACAACTTCTGGAAACACCATATATTTT. Protein: CASSNRTTSGNTIYF.

The rearrangement uses TRBV18 and TRBJ2-3; 10 positions agree with TRBD1. The V gene end was trimmed by 2 bases and the J gene end by 1 base; junction bases not matched to a gene: 0. In germline, CDR1 is KGHSH, CDR2 LQKENI. CDR3 length: 15 amino acids. The CDR3 nucleotides are TGTGCCAGCTCACCAGGGACAGGGGGCACAGATACGCAGTATTTT. Translating gives CASSPGTGGTDTQYF.

This chain uses TRBV9 with TRBJ2-7; 7 bases fit TRBD2. Germline V CDR1 and CDR2: SGDLS, YYNGEE. The J segment lost 7 bases and the V segment lost 3 bases, leaving 7 bases of the junction unmatched. The CDR3 has 13 amino acids. CDR3 loop: CASSGGGIGEQYF. The CDR3 nucleotides read TGTGCCAGCAGCGGGGGGGGGATCGGGGAGCAGTACTTC. The whole variable domain, filled in from reference TRBV9 and TRBJ2-7, reads DSGVTQTPKHLITATGQRVTLRCSPRSGDLSVYWYQQSLDQGLQFLIQYYNGEERAKGNILERFSAQQFPDLHSELNLSSLELGDSALYFCASSGGGIGEQYFGPGTRLTVT.

This chain uses TRBV10-3 with TRBJ1-6, with D hard to call. The CDR3 contains 14 residues. Germline-derived CDR1 and CDR2 are ENHRY and SYGVKD. V lost 2 bases to trimming and J lost 6 bases, with 8 bases between them. The CDR3 spells CAISEVTANSPLHF. As DNA, the CDR3 is TGTGCCATCAGTGAGGTAACAGCTAATTCACCCCTCCACTTT.

The chain couples TRBV15 to TRBJ2-2, with a weak D call TRBD2 (6 bases). Germline V gene lookup returns CDR1 LNHNV and CDR2 YYDKDF (reference sequence). The CDR3 covers 17 residues. V was trimmed by 3 bases and J by 2 bases, leaving 16 bases between them. DNA for the CDR3: TGTGCCACCAGCAGGGGAATGGGACTGACTAACACCGGGGAGCTGTTTTTT. Translated: CATSRGMGLTNTGELFF.